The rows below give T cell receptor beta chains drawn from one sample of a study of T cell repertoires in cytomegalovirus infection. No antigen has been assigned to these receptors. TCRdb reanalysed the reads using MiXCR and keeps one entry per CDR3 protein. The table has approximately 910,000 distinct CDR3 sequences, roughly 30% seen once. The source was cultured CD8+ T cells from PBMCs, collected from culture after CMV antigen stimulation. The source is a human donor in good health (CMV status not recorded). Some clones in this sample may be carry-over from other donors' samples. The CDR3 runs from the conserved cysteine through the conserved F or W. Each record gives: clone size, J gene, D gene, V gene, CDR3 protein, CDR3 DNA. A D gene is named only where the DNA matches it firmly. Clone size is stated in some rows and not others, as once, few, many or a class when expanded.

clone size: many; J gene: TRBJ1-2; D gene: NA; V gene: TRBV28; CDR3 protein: CASSLWESNYGYTF; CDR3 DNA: TGTGCCAGCAGTTTATGGGAGTCTAACTATGGCTACACCTTC
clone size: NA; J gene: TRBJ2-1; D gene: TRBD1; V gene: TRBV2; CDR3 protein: CASKRGLEQFF; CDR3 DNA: TGTGCCAGCAAGAGGGGGCTCGAGCAGTTCTTC
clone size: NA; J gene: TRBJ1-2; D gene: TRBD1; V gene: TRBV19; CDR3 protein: CASRDRGAPRDGYTF; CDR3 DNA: TGTGCCAGTCGGGACAGGGGCGCACCTCGAGATGGCTACACCTTC
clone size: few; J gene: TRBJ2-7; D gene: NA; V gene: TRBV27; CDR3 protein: CASSLSFPGPHEQYF; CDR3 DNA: TGTGCCAGCAGTTTATCGTTCCCAGGGCCGCACGAGCAGTACTTC
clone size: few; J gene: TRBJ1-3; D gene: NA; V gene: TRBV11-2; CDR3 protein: CASSLDIWGDYSGNTIYF; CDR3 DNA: TGTGCCAGCAGCTTAGATATTTGGGGCGACTACTCTGGAAACACCATATATTTT
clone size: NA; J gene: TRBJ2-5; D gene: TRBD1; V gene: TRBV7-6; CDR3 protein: CASSFRQGAKETQYF; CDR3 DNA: TGTGCCAGCAGCTTCAGACAGGGGGCTAAGGAGACCCAGTACTTC
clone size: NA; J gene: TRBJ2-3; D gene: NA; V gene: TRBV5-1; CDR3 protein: CASSPWTTMISDTQYF; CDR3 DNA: TGCGCCAGCAGCCCGTGGACTACGATGATATCAGATACGCAGTATTTT
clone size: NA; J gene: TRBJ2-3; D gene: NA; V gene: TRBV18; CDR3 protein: CASSPQIAQYF; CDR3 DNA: TGTGCCAGCTCACCACAAATTGCGCAGTATTTT
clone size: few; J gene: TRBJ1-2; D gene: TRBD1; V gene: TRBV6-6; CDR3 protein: CASSAPGQGARANYGYTF; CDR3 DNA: TGTGCCAGCAGTGCCCCGGGACAGGGGGCGCGTGCTAACTATGGCTACACCTTC
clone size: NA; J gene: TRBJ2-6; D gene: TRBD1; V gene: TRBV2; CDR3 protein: CASSGGQGPRLTF; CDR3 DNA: TGTGCCAGCAGTGGGGGACAGGGGCCCCGCTTGACTTTC
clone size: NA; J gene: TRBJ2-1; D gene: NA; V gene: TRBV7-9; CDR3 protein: CASSPSLLRLDNEQFF; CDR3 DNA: TGTGCCAGCAGCCCTAGCCTCTTACGCCTAGACAATGAGCAGTTCTTC
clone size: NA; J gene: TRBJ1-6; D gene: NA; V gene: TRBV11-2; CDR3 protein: CASGDGLRSPLHF; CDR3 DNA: TGTGCCAGCGGCGACGGTCTTAGGTCACCCCTCCACTTT
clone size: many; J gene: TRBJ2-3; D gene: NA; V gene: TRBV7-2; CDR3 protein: CASSLAGAPDTQYF; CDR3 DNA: TGTGCCAGCAGCTTAGCAGGGGCCCCAGATACGCAGTATTTT
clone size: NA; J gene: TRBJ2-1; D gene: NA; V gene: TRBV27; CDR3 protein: CASSFLARSSYNEQFF; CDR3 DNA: TGTGCCAGCAGTTTCTTAGCGAGAAGCTCCTACAATGAGCAGTTCTTC
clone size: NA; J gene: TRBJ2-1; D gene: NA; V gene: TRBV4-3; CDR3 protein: CASSQDGETEQFF; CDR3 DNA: TGCGCCAGCAGCCAAGATGGAGAAACAGAGCAGTTCTTC
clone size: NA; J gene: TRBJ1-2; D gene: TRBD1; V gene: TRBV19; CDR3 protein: CASSSSTGGYYGYTF; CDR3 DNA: TGTGCCAGTAGTTCCTCGACAGGGGGCTACTATGGCTACACCTTC
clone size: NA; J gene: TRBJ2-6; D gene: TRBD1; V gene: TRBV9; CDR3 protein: CASSVPTGGSSGANVLTF; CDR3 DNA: TGTGCCAGCAGCGTTCCGACAGGGGGCAGCTCTGGGGCCAACGTCCTGACTTTC
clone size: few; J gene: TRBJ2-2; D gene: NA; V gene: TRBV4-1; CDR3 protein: CASSPYVTGELFF; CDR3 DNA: TGCGCCAGCAGCCCCTATGTAACCGGGGAGCTGTTTTTT
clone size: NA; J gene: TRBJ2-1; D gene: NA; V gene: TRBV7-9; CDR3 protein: CASAVPSPYNEQFF; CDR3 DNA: TGTGCCAGTGCAGTGCCTTCCCCCTACAATGAGCAGTTCTTC
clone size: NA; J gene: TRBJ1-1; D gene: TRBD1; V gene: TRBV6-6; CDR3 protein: CASSYSWGQGDMNTEAFF; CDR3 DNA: TGTGCCAGCAGTTACTCATGGGGACAGGGGGACATGAACACTGAAGCTTTCTTT
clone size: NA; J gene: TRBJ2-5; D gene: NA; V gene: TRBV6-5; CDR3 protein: CASSSRRAQETQYF; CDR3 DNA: TGTGCCAGCAGTTCTCGACGTGCGCAAGAGACCCAGTACTTC
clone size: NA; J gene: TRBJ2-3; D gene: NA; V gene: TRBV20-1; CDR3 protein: CIPRGQGPTDTQYF; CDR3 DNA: TGCATCCCCCGAGGGCAGGGGCCCACAGATACGCAGTATTTT
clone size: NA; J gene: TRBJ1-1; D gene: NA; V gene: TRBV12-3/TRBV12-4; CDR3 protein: CASSPWTAMNTEAFF; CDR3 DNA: TGTGCCAGCAGTCCTTGGACAGCCATGAACACTGAAGCTTTCTTT
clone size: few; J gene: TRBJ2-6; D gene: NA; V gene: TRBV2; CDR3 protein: CASSDSSVSGANVLTF; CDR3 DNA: TGTGCCAGCAGTGACAGTTCCGTCTCTGGGGCCAACGTCCTGACTTTC
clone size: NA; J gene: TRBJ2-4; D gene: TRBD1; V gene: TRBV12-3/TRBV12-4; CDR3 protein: CASSLDLYTGQGVPNIDIQYF; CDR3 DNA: TGTGCCAGCAGTTTAGATCTGTATACGGGACAGGGGGTTCCTAATATAGACATTCAGTACTTC
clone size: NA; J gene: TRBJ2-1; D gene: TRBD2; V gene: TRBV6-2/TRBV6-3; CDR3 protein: CASSKSGTSEGNEQFF; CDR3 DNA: TGTGCCAGCAGTAAGAGCGGGACTAGCGAGGGCAATGAGCAGTTCTTC
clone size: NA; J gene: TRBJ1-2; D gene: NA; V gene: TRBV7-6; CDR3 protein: CASSTTGTPYGNYGYTF; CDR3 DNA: TGTGCCAGCAGCACGACCGGGACACCGTACGGAAACTATGGCTACACCTTC
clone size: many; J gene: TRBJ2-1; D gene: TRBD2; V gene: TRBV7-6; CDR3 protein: CASSHDGLAGNEQFF; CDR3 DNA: TGTGCCAGCAGCCATGATGGACTAGCGGGGAATGAGCAGTTCTTC
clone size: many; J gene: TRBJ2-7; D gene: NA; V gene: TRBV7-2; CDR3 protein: CASSLGGLGYEQYF; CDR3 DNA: TGTGCCAGCAGCTTAGGGGGACTTGGGTACGAGCAGTACTTC
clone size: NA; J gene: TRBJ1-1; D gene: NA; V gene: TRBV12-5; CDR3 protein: CASGLATGTEAFF; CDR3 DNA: TGTGCTAGTGGTTTGGCCACTGGCACTGAAGCTTTCTTT
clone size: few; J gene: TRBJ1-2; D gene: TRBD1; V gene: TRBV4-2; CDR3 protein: CASSPGGDSYYGYTF; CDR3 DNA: TGTGCCAGCAGCCCCGGGGGGGACAGTTACTATGGCTACACCTTC
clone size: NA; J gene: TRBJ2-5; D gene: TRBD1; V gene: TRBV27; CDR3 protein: CASRPGQENQETQYF; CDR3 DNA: TGTGCCAGCAGACCGGGACAGGAGAACCAAGAGACCCAGTACTTC
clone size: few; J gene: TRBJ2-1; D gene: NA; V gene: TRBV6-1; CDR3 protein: CASSVAGTPDYNEQFF; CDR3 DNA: TGTGCCAGCAGTGTAGCCGGGACTCCAGACTACAATGAGCAGTTCTTC
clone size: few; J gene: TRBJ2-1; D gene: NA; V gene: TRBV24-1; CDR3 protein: CATSKGGRNYNEQFF; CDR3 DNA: TGTGCCACCAGTAAGGGGGGGCGGAATTACAATGAGCAGTTCTTC
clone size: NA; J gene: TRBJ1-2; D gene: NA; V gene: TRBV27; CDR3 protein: CASSLRGPYYGYTF; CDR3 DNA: TGTGCCAGCAGTTTACGGGGGCCCTACTATGGCTACACCTTC
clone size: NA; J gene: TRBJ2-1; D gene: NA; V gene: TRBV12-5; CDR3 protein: CASGLPLRGDGDNEQFF; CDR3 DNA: TGTGCTAGTGGTTTGCCACTAAGGGGAGATGGGGACAATGAGCAGTTCTTC
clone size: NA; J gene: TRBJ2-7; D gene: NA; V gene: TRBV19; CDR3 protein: CASSIGPPYEQYF; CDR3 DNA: TGTGCCAGTAGTATTGGACCTCCCTACGAGCAGTACTTC
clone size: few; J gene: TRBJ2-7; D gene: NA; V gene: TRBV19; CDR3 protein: CASTRTAGPGNEQYF; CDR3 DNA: TGTGCCAGTACCAGGACGGCCGGTCCCGGGAACGAGCAGTACTTC
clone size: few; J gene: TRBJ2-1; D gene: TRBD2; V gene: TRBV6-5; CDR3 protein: CASSYRTSGGGHNEQFF; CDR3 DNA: TGTGCCAGCAGTTACAGGACTAGCGGGGGGGGACACAATGAGCAGTTCTTC
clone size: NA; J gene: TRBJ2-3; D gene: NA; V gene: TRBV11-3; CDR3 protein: CASSQNGPPRTDTQYF; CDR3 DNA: TGTGCCAGCAGCCAAAATGGACCGCCCCGCACAGATACGCAGTATTTT
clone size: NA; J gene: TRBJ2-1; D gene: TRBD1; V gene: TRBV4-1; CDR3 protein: CASSQEDRTYSPRYNEQFF; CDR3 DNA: TGCGCCAGCAGCCAAGAGGACAGGACCTATTCCCCCCGGTACAATGAGCAGTTCTTC
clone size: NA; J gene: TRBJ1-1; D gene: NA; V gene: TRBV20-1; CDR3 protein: CSAPGGAGWNTEAFF; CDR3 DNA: TGCAGTGCCCCCGGAGGGGCAGGCTGGAACACTGAAGCTTTCTTT
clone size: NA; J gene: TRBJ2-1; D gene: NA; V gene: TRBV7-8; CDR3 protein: CASSLPGRHNEQFF; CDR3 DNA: TGTGCCAGCAGCTTACCGGGGAGACACAATGAGCAGTTCTTC
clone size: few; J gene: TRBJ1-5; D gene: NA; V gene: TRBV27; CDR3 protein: CASSLSAGQSNQPQHF; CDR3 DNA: TGTGCCAGCAGTTTAAGTGCGGGCCAGAGCAATCAGCCCCAGCATTTT